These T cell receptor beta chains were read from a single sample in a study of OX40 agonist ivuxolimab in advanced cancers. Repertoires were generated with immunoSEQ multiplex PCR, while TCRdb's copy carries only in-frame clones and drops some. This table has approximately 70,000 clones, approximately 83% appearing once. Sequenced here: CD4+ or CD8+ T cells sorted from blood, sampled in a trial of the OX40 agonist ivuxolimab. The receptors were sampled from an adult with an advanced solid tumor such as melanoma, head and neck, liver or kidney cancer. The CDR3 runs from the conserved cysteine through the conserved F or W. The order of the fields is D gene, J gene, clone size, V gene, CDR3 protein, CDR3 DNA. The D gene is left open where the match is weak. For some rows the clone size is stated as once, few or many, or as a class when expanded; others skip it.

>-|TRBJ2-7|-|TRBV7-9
CASSGRLGNNEQYF
TGTGCCAGCAGCGGACGTCTGGGGAATAACGAGCAGTACTTC
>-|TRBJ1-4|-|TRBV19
CASRRGSSTNEKLFF
TGTGCCAGTCGTAGGGGGAGTTCAACTAATGAAAAACTGTTTTTT
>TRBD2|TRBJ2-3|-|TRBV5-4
CASSRASGGAGFTQYF
TGTGCCAGCAGCCGCGCTAGCGGGGGGGCGGGGTTTACGCAGTATTTT
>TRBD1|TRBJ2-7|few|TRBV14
CASSQSPHRGHEQYF
TGTGCCAGCAGCCAATCCCCCCACAGGGGGCACGAGCAGTACTTC
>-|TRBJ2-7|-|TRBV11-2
CASSLLGTYEQYF
TGTGCCAGCAGCCTCCTGGGGACCTACGAGCAGTACTTC
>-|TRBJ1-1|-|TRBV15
CATKVANTMNTEAFF
TGTGCCACCAAGGTCGCAAATACTATGAACACTGAAGCTTTCTTT
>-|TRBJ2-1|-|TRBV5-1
CASSLLRVGDEQFF
TGCGCCAGCAGCTTGTTGAGGGTTGGGGATGAGCAGTTCTTC
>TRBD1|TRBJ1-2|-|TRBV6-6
CASSYSSQGVDGYTF
TGTGCCAGCAGTTACTCGAGTCAGGGGGTAGATGGCTACACCTTC
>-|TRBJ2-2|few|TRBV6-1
CASSERGRGLSPTGELFF
TGTGCCAGCAGTGAAAGGGGGAGGGGCCTCTCCCCCACCGGGGAGCTGTTTTTT
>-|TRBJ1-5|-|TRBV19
CASSMRSMALRNQPQHF
TGTGCCAGTAGTATGCGCTCTATGGCCCTACGCAATCAGCCCCAGCATTTT
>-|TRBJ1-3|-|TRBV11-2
CASSRGVTSGNTIYF
TGTGCCAGCAGCCGCGGCGTTACCTCTGGAAACACCATATATTTT